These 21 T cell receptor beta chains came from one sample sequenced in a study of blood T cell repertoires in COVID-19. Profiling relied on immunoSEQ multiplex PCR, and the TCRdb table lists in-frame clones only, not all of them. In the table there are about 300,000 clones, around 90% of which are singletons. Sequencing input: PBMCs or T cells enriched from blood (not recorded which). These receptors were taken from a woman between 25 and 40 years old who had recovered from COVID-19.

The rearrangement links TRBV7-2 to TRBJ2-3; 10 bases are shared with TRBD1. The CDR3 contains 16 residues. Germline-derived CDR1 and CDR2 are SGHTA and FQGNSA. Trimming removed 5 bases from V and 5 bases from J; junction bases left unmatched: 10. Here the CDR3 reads CASSPRGTGVGDTQYF. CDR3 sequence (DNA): TGTGCCAGCAGCCCCCGTGGGACAGGGGTGGGAGATACGCAGTATTTT.

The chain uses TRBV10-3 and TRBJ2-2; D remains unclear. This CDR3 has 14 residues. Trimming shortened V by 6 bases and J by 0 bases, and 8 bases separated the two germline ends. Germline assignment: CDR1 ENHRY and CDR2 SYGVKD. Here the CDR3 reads CAIRVAANTGELFF. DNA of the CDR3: TGTGCCATCAGGGTCGCGGCGAACACCGGGGAGCTGTTTTTT.

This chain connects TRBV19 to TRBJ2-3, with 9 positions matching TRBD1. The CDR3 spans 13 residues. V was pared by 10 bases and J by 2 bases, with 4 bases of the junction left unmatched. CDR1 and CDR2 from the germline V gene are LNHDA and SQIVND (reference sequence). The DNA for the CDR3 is TGTGCCACCCGGGACAGGGCCACAGATACGCAGTATTTT. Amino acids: CATRDRATDTQYF.

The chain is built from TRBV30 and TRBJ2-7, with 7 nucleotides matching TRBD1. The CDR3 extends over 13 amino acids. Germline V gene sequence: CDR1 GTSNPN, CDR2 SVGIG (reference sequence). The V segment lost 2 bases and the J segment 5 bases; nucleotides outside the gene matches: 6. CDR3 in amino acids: CAWSPQGVHEQYF. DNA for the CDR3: TGTGCCTGGAGTCCCCAGGGGGTCCACGAGCAGTACTTC. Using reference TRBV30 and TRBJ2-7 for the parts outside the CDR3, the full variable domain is SQTIHQWPATLVQPVGSPLSLECTVEGTSNPNLYWYRQAAGRGLQLLFYSVGIGQISSEVPQNLSASRPQDRQFILSSKKLLLSDSGFYLCAWSPQGVHEQYFGPGTRLTVT.

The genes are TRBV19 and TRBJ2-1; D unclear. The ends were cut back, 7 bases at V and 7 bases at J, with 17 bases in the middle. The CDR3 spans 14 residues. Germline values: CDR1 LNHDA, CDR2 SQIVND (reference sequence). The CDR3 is CASMGSSPWNEQFF. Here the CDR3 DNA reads TGTGCCAGTATGGGCAGCAGCCCGTGGAATGAGCAGTTCTTC. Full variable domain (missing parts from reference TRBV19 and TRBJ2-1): DGGITQSPKYLFRKEGQNVTLSCEQNLNHDAMYWYRQDPGQGLRLIYYSQIVNDFQKGDIAEGYSVSREKKESFPLTVTSAQKNPTAFYLCASMGSSPWNEQFFGPGTRLTVL.

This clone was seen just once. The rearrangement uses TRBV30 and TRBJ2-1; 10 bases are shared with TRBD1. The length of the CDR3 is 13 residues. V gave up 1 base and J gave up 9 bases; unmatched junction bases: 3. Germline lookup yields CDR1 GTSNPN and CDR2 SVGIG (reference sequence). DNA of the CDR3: TGTGCCTGGAGTGGGACAGGGGGAAGTGAGCAGTTCTTC. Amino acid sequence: CAWSGTGGSEQFF.

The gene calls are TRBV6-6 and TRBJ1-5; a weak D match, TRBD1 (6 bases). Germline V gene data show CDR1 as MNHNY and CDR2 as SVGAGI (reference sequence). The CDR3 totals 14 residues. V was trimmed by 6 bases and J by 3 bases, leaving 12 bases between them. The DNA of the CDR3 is TGTGCCAGCAGCCACCGGGACAACAATCAGCCCCAGCATTTT. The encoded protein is CASSHRDNNQPQHF.

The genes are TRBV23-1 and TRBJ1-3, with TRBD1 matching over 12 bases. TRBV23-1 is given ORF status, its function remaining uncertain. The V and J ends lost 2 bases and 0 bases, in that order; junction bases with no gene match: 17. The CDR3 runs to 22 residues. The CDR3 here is CASSQGKGTGGTEHLSGNTIYF. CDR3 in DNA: TGCGCCAGCAGTCAAGGGAAGGGGACAGGGGGCACTGAACACCTCTCTGGAAACACCATATATTTT.

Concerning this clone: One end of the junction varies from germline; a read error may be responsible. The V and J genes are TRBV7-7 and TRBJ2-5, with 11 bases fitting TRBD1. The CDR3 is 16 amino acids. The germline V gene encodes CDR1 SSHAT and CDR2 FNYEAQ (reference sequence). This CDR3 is CASSEGGTGGQETQYF. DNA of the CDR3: TGTGCTAGCAGCGAAGGGGGGACAGGGGGCCAAGAGACCCAGTACTTC.

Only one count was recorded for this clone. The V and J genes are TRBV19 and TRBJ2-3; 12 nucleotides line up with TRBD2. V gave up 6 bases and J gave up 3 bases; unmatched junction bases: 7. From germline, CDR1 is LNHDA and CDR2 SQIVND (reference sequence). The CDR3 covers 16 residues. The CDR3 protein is CASRSVGLAGTDTQYF. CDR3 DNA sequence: TGTGCCAGTAGATCCGTCGGACTAGCGGGGACAGATACGCAGTATTTT.

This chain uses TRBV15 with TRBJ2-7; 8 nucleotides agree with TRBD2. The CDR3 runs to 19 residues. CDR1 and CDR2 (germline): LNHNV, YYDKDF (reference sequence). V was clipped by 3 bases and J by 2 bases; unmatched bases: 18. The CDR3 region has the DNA TGTGCCACCAGCAGGGGCCGAGGGGGGCAAGCGGGAGTCCCCTACGAGCAGTACTTC. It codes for CATSRGRGGQAGVPYEQYF.

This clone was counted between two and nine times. The CDR3 DNA reads TGTGCCACCAGTGACCCGACTTTGGAGCTAGCGGGAGTCAATGAGCAGTTCTTC. Its protein product is CATSDPTLELAGVNEQFF. The chain combines TRBV24-1 with TRBJ2-1; 10 bases align to TRBD2. CDR3 size: 18 residues. V was clipped by 4 bases and J by 6 bases; unmatched bases: 14. In germline, CDR1 is KGHDR, CDR2 SFDVKD.

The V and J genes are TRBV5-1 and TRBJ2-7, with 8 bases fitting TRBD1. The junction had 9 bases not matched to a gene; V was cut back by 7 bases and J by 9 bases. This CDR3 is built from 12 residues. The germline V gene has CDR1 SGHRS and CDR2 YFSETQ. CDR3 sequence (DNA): TGCGCCAGCTCTGGACAGGGAACAGGGCAGTACTTC. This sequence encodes CASSGQGTGQYF. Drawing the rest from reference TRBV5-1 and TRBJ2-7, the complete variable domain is KAGVTQTPRYLIKTRGQQVTLSCSPISGHRSVSWYQQTPGQGLQFLFEYFSETQRNKGNFPGRFSGRQFSNSRSEMNVSTLELGDSALYLCASSGQGTGQYFGPGTRLTVT.

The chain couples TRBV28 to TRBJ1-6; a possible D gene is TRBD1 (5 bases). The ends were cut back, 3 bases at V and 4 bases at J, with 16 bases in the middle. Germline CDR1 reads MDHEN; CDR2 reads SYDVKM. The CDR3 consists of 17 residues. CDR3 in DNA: TGTGCCAGCAGTTTTGGTGGGGCGGGGTTTTATAATTCACCCCTCCACTTT. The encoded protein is CASSFGGAGFYNSPLHF.

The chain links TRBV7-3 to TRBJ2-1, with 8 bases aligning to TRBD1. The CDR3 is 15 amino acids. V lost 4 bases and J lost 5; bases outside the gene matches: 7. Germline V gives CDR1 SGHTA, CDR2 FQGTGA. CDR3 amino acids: CASSSGQGVDNEQFF. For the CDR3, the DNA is TGTGCCAGCAGCTCCGGACAGGGTGTTGACAATGAGCAGTTCTTC.

The CDR3 nucleotides read TGTGCCAGCAGCTTACATTCGGTTTCCTACGAGCAGTACTTC. Translated: CASSLHSVSYEQYF. V and J are TRBV7-9 and TRBJ2-7; D gene unclear. Trimming took off 2 bases at V and 1 base at J, with 9 bases between the two ends. Per the germline V gene, CDR1 is SEHNR and CDR2 is FQNEAQ (reference sequence). The CDR3 consists of 14 residues. Variable domain in full (rest from reference TRBV7-9 and TRBJ2-7): DTGVSQNPRHKITKRGQNVTFRCDPISEHNRLYWYRQTLGQGPEFLTYFQNEAQLEKSRLLSDRFSAERPKGSFSTLEIQRTEQGDSAMYLCASSLHSVSYEQYFGPGTRLTVT.

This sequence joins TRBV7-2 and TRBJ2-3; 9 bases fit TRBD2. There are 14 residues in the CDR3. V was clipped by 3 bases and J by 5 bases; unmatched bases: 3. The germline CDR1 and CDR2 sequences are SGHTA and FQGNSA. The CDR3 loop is CASSLLAGKDTQYF. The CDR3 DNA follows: TGTGCCAGCAGCTTGCTAGCGGGAAAAGATACGCAGTATTTT.

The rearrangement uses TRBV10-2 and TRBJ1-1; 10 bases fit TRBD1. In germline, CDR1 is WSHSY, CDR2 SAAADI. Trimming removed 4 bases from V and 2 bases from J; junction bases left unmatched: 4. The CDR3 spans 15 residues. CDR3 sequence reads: CASSGGTGDNTEAFF. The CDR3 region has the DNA TGCGCCAGCAGTGGGGGGACAGGGGATAACACTGAAGCTTTCTTT.

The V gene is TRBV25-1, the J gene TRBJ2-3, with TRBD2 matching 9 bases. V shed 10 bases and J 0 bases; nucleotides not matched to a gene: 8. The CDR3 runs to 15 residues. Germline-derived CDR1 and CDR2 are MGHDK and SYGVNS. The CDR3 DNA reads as TGTGCCACACAGACTAGCGGAGGAAGCACAGATACGCAGTATTTT. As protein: CATQTSGGSTDTQYF. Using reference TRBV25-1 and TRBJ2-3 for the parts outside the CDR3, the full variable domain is EADIYQTPRYLVIGTGKKITLECSQTMGHDKMYWYQQDPGMELHLIHYSYGVNSTEKGDLSSESTVSRIRTEHFPLTLESARPSHTSQYLCATQTSGGSTDTQYFGPGTRLTVL.

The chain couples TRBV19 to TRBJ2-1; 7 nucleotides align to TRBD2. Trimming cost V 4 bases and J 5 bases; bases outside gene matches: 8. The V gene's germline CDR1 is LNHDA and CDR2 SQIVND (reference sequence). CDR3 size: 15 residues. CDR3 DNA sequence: TGTGCCAGTAGTAAGTGGGAGCGGGACGACAATGAGCAGTTCTTC. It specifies CASSKWERDDNEQFF.

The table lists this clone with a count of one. DNA for the CDR3: TGTGCCAGCAGCTTAGCGCGGCCCCGGAGCTCCTATAATTCACCCCTCCACTTT. Amino acids: CASSLARPRSSYNSPLHF. The rearrangement links TRBV7-8 to TRBJ1-6; D is uncertain. The CDR3 runs 18 residues. Trimming took 0 bases from V and 0 from J, leaving 12 bases between them. From germline, CDR1 is SGHVS and CDR2 FQNEAQ.